This entry lists 31 T cell receptor beta chains sequenced from one sample in a study of blood T cell repertoires in COVID-19 (dated by TCRdb to about 2020). Library generation was performed with the immunoSEQ multiplex PCR assay. As stored in TCRdb, this immuneACCESS dataset retains in-frame rearrangements with V and J assigned. A fraction of the clones does not appear; measured against another copy, unresolved V genes explain less than half of the discrepancy, and the remainder lacks a known reason. The sample records approximately 190,000 clones, about 80% of which are singletons. Clones ranked in the top ten supply about 15% of the sample. Sequences were obtained from peripheral blood. These receptors all stem from a man younger than 45 with active or convalescent COVID-19.

The CDR3 DNA follows: TGTGCCACCAGTGACCGGACTAGCGGGGGGAAAGAGACCCAGTACTTC. It is translated as CATSDRTSGGKETQYF. V is TRBV24-1 and J is TRBJ2-5; TRBD2 matches 14 bases. In germline, CDR1 is KGHDR, CDR2 SFDVKD. This CDR3 contains 16 residues. Germline trimming cut 4 bases from V and 3 bases from J; bases unmatched to any gene: 3.

CDR3 DNA sequence: TGCGCCAGCAGCTTGGGACAGGGGGCCCGATATGGCTACACCTTC. Protein: CASSLGQGARYGYTF. The rearrangement joins TRBV5-1 to TRBJ1-2; 10 positions agree with TRBD1. Germline V gene sequence: CDR1 SGHRS, CDR2 YFSETQ. V shed 0 bases and J 5 bases; nucleotides not matched to a gene: 4. The CDR3 contains 15 residues.

The rearrangement joins TRBV19 to TRBJ1-1; D gene ambiguous. Germline V gene sequence: CDR1 LNHDA, CDR2 SQIVND (reference sequence). The ends were cut back, 3 bases at V and 4 bases at J, with 15 bases in the middle. The CDR3 totals 15 residues. CDR3 nucleotide sequence: TGTGCCAGTAGTATGGGTCGGGGTAAGGGCACTGAAGCTTTCTTT. This codes for CASSMGRGKGTEAFF.

This clone has a single count. The chain joins TRBV27 to TRBJ2-7; 7 positions match TRBD2. Per germline, CDR1 MNHEY and CDR2 SMNVEV (reference sequence). After removal of 7 bases from V and 7 bases from J, the junction contained 16 bases not matched to a gene. The CDR3 sequence is 15 residues long. CDR3 coding DNA: TGTGCCAGCAAGTCCCAGGCGGGGAGGGGATGGGAGCAGTACTTC. Protein: CASKSQAGRGWEQYF.

The chain uses TRBV11-2 and TRBJ2-7, with 9 bases lining up with TRBD1. This CDR3 has 14 amino acids. The V and J ends lost 7 bases and 3 bases, in that order; junction bases with no gene match: 7. Looked up from germline, CDR1 is SGHAT and CDR2 is FQNNGV. This chain's CDR3 is CASTPTGGGYEQYF. The CDR3 DNA sequence: TGTGCCAGCACCCCGACAGGGGGGGGCTACGAGCAGTACTTC.

DNA of the CDR3: TGTGCCAGCAGTTTATCCTTTCCGGGAGGGGCGAACACTGAAGCTTTCTTT. This sequence encodes CASSLSFPGGANTEAFF. The chain joins TRBV27 to TRBJ1-1; a weak D match, TRBD1 (5 bases). The CDR3 contains 17 residues. The germline V gene encodes CDR1 MNHEY and CDR2 SMNVEV (reference sequence). V was trimmed by 0 bases and J by 1 base, leaving 15 bases between them.

J is TRBJ1-6 and V is TRBV5-4; 7 positions match TRBD1. The CDR3 runs to 16 residues. Trimming cost V 5 bases and J 0 bases; bases outside gene matches: 5. CDR1 is SGHNT and CDR2 is YYREEE in the germline V gene (reference sequence). CDR3 nucleotide sequence: TGTGCCAGCAGTTCCGGGACAGTCTCCTATAATTCACCCCTCCACTTT. Protein: CASSSGTVSYNSPLHF.

The CDR3 region has the DNA TGCGCCAGCACCACCGTCAGGGAGGCCTACAATGAGCAGTTCTTC. Translated, it gives CASTTVREAYNEQFF. This chain connects TRBV5-1 to TRBJ2-1, with D perhaps TRBD2 (6 bases). Trimming left V 6 bases short and J 2 bases short, with 15 bases between. The CDR3 loop spans 15 amino acids. Per the germline V gene, CDR1 is SGHRS and CDR2 is YFSETQ.

The genes are TRBV5-4 and TRBJ2-2; 10 bases align to TRBD2. The CDR3 runs 16 residues. Trimming at V came to 3 bases and at J to 10 bases, leaving 12 bases not matched to a gene. In germline, CDR1 is SGHNT, CDR2 YYREEE (reference sequence). The CDR3 DNA reads as TGTGCCAGCAGCTCCACCCGAGGAGCGGGGGGGGCGGAGCTGTTTTTT. Protein sequence: CASSSTRGAGGAELFF.

The chain has TRBV2 and TRBJ1-4, with TRBD1 as a possible D gene (6 bases). Between the trimmed V and J ends, which lost 4 bases and 8 bases, there was a span of 11 bases. The length of the CDR3 is 13 residues. Germline lookup yields CDR1 SNHLY and CDR2 FYNNEI. The CDR3 DNA is TGTGCCAGCAGTGTCCAGGGGCAAGAAAAACTGTTTTTT. It codes for CASSVQGQEKLFF.

The table lists this clone with a few counts. The J gene is TRBJ1-1, the V gene TRBV18; D might be TRBD1 (5 bases). The V gene lost 3 bases and the J gene lost 1 base, with 12 bases spanning the gap. There are 15 residues in the CDR3. From germline, CDR1 is KGHSH and CDR2 LQKENI. The CDR3 loop reads CASSPNQGGNTEAFF. CDR3 DNA: TGTGCCAGCTCACCCAATCAGGGAGGGAACACTGAAGCTTTCTTT.

V and J are TRBV10-3 and TRBJ1-5, with D perhaps TRBD1 (6 bases). V lost 5 bases and J lost 2, with 10 bases in between. Germline values: CDR1 ENHRY, CDR2 SYGVKD. The length of the CDR3 is 14 residues. CDR3 protein: CAISLQGGNQPQHF. CDR3 nucleotide sequence: TGTGCCATCAGTCTACAGGGAGGCAATCAGCCCCAGCATTTT.

The gene calls are TRBV18 and TRBJ1-2, with a tentative D call TRBD1 (5 bases). The germline V and J ends were trimmed by 6 bases and 4 bases, with 15 bases remaining between them. Germline CDR1 and CDR2: KGHSH and LQKENI. CDR3 length equals 14 residues. The CDR3 DNA follows: TGTGCCAGCTCTCTCGAAAGGGGTCCCTATGGCTACACCTTC. Translated: CASSLERGPYGYTF.

The V gene is TRBV19, the J gene TRBJ2-1, with 9 positions matching TRBD2. The V and J ends lost 5 bases and 3 bases, in that order; junction bases with no gene match: 14. The CDR3 is 18 amino acids. CDR1 and CDR2 from the germline V gene are LNHDA and SQIVND (reference sequence). The CDR3 reads CASSADRQGLAGYNEQFF. Written as DNA, the CDR3 is TGTGCCAGTAGTGCGGACAGACAGGGACTAGCTGGCTACAATGAGCAGTTCTTC.

V usage is TRBV5-1 and J usage is TRBJ1-2; 11 nucleotides agree with TRBD1. V lost 4 bases to trimming and J lost 4 bases; unmatched junction nucleotides: 6. Germline V gene sequence: CDR1 SGHRS, CDR2 YFSETQ. The CDR3 has 15 residues. The CDR3 coding sequence is TGCGCCAGCAGCCCGTGGACAGGGGGCAGCTATGGCTACACCTTC. As protein: CASSPWTGGSYGYTF. Together with reference TRBV5-1 and TRBJ1-2, the CDR3 gives the full variable domain: KAGVTQTPRYLIKTRGQQVTLSCSPISGHRSVSWYQQTPGQGLQFLFEYFSETQRNKGNFPGRFSGRQFSNSRSEMNVSTLELGDSALYLCASSPWTGGSYGYTFGSGTRLTVV.

J is TRBJ2-1 and V is TRBV29-1; D is possibly TRBD2 (5 bases). Per germline, CDR1 SQVTM and CDR2 ANQGSEA. The V gene lost 8 bases and the J gene lost 5 bases, with 28 bases spanning the gap. The CDR3 is 17 residues long. In DNA, the CDR3 is TGCAGCTGGGCCGAACGGGTAGAGGGAATTTCCCACAATGAGCAGTTCTTC. Its protein product is CSWAERVEGISHNEQFF.

The chain carries TRBV5-1 and TRBJ2-1; 10 nucleotides line up with TRBD2. The CDR3 length is 21 residues. Trimming removed 3 bases from V and 6 bases from J; junction bases left unmatched: 24. CDR1 and CDR2 from the germline V gene are SGHRS and YFSETQ. CDR3 loop: CASSYTRASGGPRGGLNEQFF. CDR3 sequence (DNA): TGCGCCAGCAGCTATACGCGGGCTAGCGGGGGTCCGCGGGGGGGCCTCAATGAGCAGTTCTTC.

This clone was seen only a few times. The chain uses TRBV5-8 and TRBJ2-3; 9 bases are shared with TRBD2. The CDR3 has 16 residues. Germline loops: CDR1 SGHTS, CDR2 YDEGEE. With V trimmed by 4 bases and J by 0 bases, 6 bases remained unmatched. The CDR3 DNA follows: TGTGCCAGCAGCGCGATAGCGGGAGTTAGCACAGATACGCAGTATTTT. Its translation: CASSAIAGVSTDTQYF.

The chain is built from TRBV6-5 and TRBJ2-2, with D uncertain. There are 12 residues in the CDR3. Germline CDR1 and CDR2: MNHEY and SVGAGI. The V gene lost 11 bases and the J gene lost 11 bases, with 18 bases spanning the gap. The CDR3 is CAARGMRPELFF. CDR3 coding DNA: TGTGCCGCTCGAGGAATGCGACCCGAGCTGTTTTTT.

The chain employs TRBV9 and TRBJ2-2, with a weak D call TRBD1 (6 bases). Germline CDR1 SGDLS, CDR2 YYNGEE. The CDR3 runs 15 residues. Trimming removed 4 bases at V and 0 bases at J, with 10 bases between. The CDR3 DNA reads TGTGCCAGCAGCCCACAGGGTCCGAACACCGGGGAGCTGTTTTTT. It translates to CASSPQGPNTGELFF.

The chain joins TRBV7-9 to TRBJ1-1, with TRBD1 matching over 7 bases. With 4 bases clipped from V and 5 bases from J, the junction kept 7 bases outside the gene matches. CDR1 is SEHNR, CDR2 FQNEAQ, per germline (reference sequence). The CDR3 is 14 amino acids. The CDR3 nucleotides are TGTGCCAGCAGCTGGAGACAGGGTGTAACTGAAGCTTTCTTT. Amino acid sequence: CASSWRQGVTEAFF.

CDR3: CASSLGGWSRGTGELFF. The CDR3 bases are TGTGCCAGCAGCTTGGGGGGCTGGAGCCGGGGGACCGGGGAGCTGTTTTTT. This rearrangement joins TRBV5-5 to TRBJ2-2, with D perhaps TRBD2 (6 bases). This CDR3 contains 17 residues. V lost 0 bases, J lost 5 bases, and 17 bases lay in between. Germline loops: CDR1 SGHKS, CDR2 YYEKEE (reference sequence).

There are a few counts of this clone. The chain is built from TRBV4-1 and TRBJ2-5; 9 bases agree with TRBD2. After removal of 4 bases from V and 0 bases from J, the junction contained 3 bases not matched to a gene. The CDR3 has 15 residues. The germline V gene has CDR1 MGHRA and CDR2 YSYEKL. The CDR3 region has the DNA TGCGCCAGCAGCCCAAGCGGGGGGTACCAAGAGACCCAGTACTTC. It is translated as CASSPSGGYQETQYF.

The chain uses TRBV4-1 and TRBJ1-4, with D possibly being TRBD1 (5 bases). Germline V gene lookup returns CDR1 MGHRA and CDR2 YSYEKL. V lost 0 bases and J 7 bases, leaving 21 bases between the germline ends. The CDR3 length is 18 residues. The chain's CDR3 is CASSQDPLGQGLIEKLFF. CDR3 sequence (DNA): TGCGCCAGCAGCCAAGATCCCCTTGGGCAGGGACTAATTGAAAAACTGTTTTTT.

This chain connects TRBV30 to TRBJ1-4; TRBD1 is a possible D gene (5 bases). The CDR3 covers 13 residues. V lost 0 bases and J lost 4, with 6 bases in between. CDR1 is GTSNPN, CDR2 SVGIG, per germline (reference sequence). CDR3 region: CAWSVQVNEKLFF. Here the CDR3 DNA reads TGTGCCTGGAGTGTACAGGTTAATGAAAAACTGTTTTTT. Combining the CDR3 with reference TRBV30 and TRBJ1-4 gives the whole variable domain SQTIHQWPATLVQPVGSPLSLECTVEGTSNPNLYWYRQAAGRGLQLLFYSVGIGQISSEVPQNLSASRPQDRQFILSSKKLLLSDSGFYLCAWSVQVNEKLFFGSGTQLSVL.

The chain has TRBV9 and TRBJ1-4, with D possibly matching TRBD1 (6 bases). Trimming took off 1 base at V and 5 bases at J, with 12 bases between the two ends. This CDR3 spans 15 amino acids. CDR1 is SGDLS, CDR2 YYNGEE, per germline. This chain's CDR3 is CASSVKQGNNEKLFF. The CDR3 DNA sequence: TGTGCCAGCAGCGTAAAACAGGGAAACAATGAAAAACTGTTTTTT. The whole variable domain, remainder taken from reference TRBV9 and TRBJ1-4, is DSGVTQTPKHLITATGQRVTLRCSPRSGDLSVYWYQQSLDQGLQFLIQYYNGEERAKGNILERFSAQQFPDLHSELNLSSLELGDSALYFCASSVKQGNNEKLFFGSGTQLSVL.

This chain links TRBV15 with TRBJ2-6, with 7 bases matching TRBD2. This CDR3 comprises 14 residues. The V segment lost 4 bases and the J segment 4 bases; nucleotides outside the gene matches: 1. Germline assignment: CDR1 LNHNV and CDR2 YYDKDF (reference sequence). CDR3 coding DNA: TGTGCCACCAGCACGCGGGGGGGGGCCAACGTCCTGACTTTC. Protein product: CATSTRGGANVLTF.

The V and J genes are TRBV19 and TRBJ1-2; the match to TRBD1 covers 7 bases. The germline gives CDR1 LNHDA, CDR2 SQIVND (reference sequence). The ends lost 6 bases at V and 2 bases at J; junction bases unmatched: 9. There are 15 residues in the CDR3. CDR3 residues: CASSSRDSENYGYTF. The CDR3, as DNA: TGTGCCAGTAGCTCCCGGGACAGTGAAAACTATGGCTACACCTTC.

The chain joins TRBV24-1 to TRBJ2-3; D possibly corresponds to TRBD2 (6 bases). Germline CDR1 and CDR2: KGHDR and SFDVKD. This CDR3 contains 14 residues. V was pared by 4 bases and J by 6 bases, with 13 bases between. The CDR3 here is CATSDPGVTDTQYF. In DNA, the CDR3 is TGTGCCACCAGTGACCCGGGGGTCACGGATACGCAGTATTTT.

The chain couples TRBV6-6 to TRBJ2-7; D ambiguous. The CDR3 loop spans 11 amino acids. Looked up from germline, CDR1 is MNHNY and CDR2 is SVGAGI (reference sequence). Trimming left V 6 bases short and J 7 bases short, with 10 bases between. DNA of the CDR3: TGTGCCAGCAGCAGAGGAGCGGAGCAGTACTTC. Amino acids: CASSRGAEQYF.

The V gene is TRBV4-1, the J gene TRBJ2-2; 11 bases are shared with TRBD1. The CDR3 extends over 16 amino acids. Germline loops: CDR1 MGHRA, CDR2 YSYEKL. The junction had 7 bases not matched to a gene; V was cut back by 5 bases and J by 5 bases. CDR3 region: CASSERGDRGTGELFF. The CDR3 DNA is TGCGCCAGCAGCGAGAGGGGGGACAGGGGGACCGGGGAGCTGTTTTTT.